Sequencing of this T cell receptor beta chain was carried out in a study of molecular identifiers for immune sequencing clone quantification (dated by TCRdb to 2016 to 2018). Describing the broader study: For a replicate experiment, RNA from around 20,000 or 99,000 naive CD8 T cells was divided into five aliquots, of which four were sequenced. The study was a methods study using CD8 T cells to benchmark molecular-identifier clustering-based TCR repertoire sequencing (MIDCIRS) and TCR RNA copy counting.

Overall results and qualifications from the work: Modeling gave about three recovered TCR RNA copies per cell versus around 10 by digital PCR, implying approximately 30% capture efficiency. When barcode sub-clustering was omitted, TCR diversity was inflated by chimeric consensus sequences, with chimeras reaching as high as 47%. Identical TCR molecules sharing a barcode could cause highly expanded clone sizes to be underestimated. In CMV-specific effector cells, clones with more than 20 RNA copies accounted for over 97% of molecules, whereas in naive cells such clones accounted for under 1%. The naive libraries included spiked-in Jurkat TCR RNA (roughly nine copies' worth), and this Jurkat TCR RNA is not part of the donor repertoire. Spiked-in Jurkat TCR RNA equal to a single cell's worth was reported to be detectable even within 1,100,000 naive CD8 T cells.

This clonotype came up a few times. Its antigen is unknown. The sample holds no much larger clone one base away, and base qualities are not on file. Library generation was performed with PCR. Data came from an Illumina HiSeq 4000. Bulk TCR libraries were made following a previously described method, with the TCR primers given in Table S5. Total RNA was purified with the Qiagen AllPrep DNA/RNA kit. Before analysis, reads from multiple sequencing runs of the same library were pooled. In the paper's pipeline: Reads were retained only if an exact TCR constant sequence was present, and the retained reads were trimmed to 150 nt and grouped according to their 12-nt molecular barcodes. Reads in each barcode group were sub-clustered using a 15% Levenshtein threshold, and a quality-weighted consensus sequence was built for each RNA molecule. Non-functional sequences were filtered out, along with any lower-count sequence sitting one edit away from another sequence. Barcode sub-clusters with fewer than 20% of the maximum read count were removed, based on fitting two negative binomial distributions. Through fastp at Q25 and MiXCR, TCRdb rebuilt clones from the public reads, retaining in-frame beta chains. Each record represents a unique CDR3 protein, reported with the most common genes and DNA among its rows. What appears here as the V and J calls and clone size reflects TCRdb's work, not the paper's. This sample comprises 250,000 to 350,000 distinct CDR3 sequences, over 20% of them detected only once. Of the sample, roughly 0.86% falls within the top ten clones.

Naive CD8 T cell libraries were made from approximately 20,000 to 1,000,000 sorted cells using 10%, 30% or 50% of purified RNA. Naive CD8 T cells were FACS-sorted as CD8+CD4-CCR7+CD45RA+ on a BD FACSAria II into RLT Plus buffer. To test detection sensitivity, Jurkat RNA equivalent to nine to ten TCR copies was spiked into samples of roughly 20,000-1,000,000 naive CD8 T cells. Enrichment of CD8 T cells was done with RosetteSep CD8+ T Cell Enrichment Cocktail plus Ficoll-Paque, and ACK red cell lysis came afterward. Counted from cysteine to phenylalanine, this CDR3 has 14 amino acids. The entry retains the CDR3 DNA only, 42 bases that are in frame from base 1. Cut back by 1 base and 2 bases, the V and J ends lie 8 bases apart. The CDR1 and CDR2 encoded by the germline V gene are MGHDK and SYGVNS.

This receptor chain uses TRBV25-1 and TRBJ2-5, with an unclear D gene assignment. This TCR was sampled from a human donor in good health. Some libraries in this study had Jurkat cell RNA spiked in. The sample was naive CD8+ T cells from blood, with Jurkat cell RNA spiked in. The cell subset or site label, as the study defines it: FACS-sorted CD8+CD4-CCR7+CD45RA+ naive T cells. In nucleotides, the sequence is TGTGCCAGCAGTGAATTAGGAAGGCAAGAGACCCAGTACTTC. Its translation reads: CASSELGRQETQYF.